This T cell receptor beta chain is from a study of technical replicates of blood from a handful of donors. The CDR3 totals 13 residues. Trimming took 0 bases from V and 5 from J, leaving 9 bases between them. Per the germline V gene, CDR1 is SGHRS and CDR2 is YFSETQ. Generated by immunoSEQ multiplex PCR, the TCRdb table keeps only in-frame clones and is missing some. This sample carries some 96,000 clones, approximately 96% of them seen once, and the ten largest clones take around 0.24%. This chain joins TRBV5-1 and TRBJ2-7; TRBD1 might be the D (5 bases). Sequencing input: T cells isolated from PBMCs. This clonotype originated in a human donor in good health. This CDR3 reads CASSLARGNEQYF. CDR3 DNA: TGCGCCAGCAGCTTGGCAAGGGGAAACGAGCAGTACTTC. Supplemented by reference TRBV5-1 and TRBJ2-7, the full variable domain reads KAGVTQTPRYLIKTRGQQVTLSCSPISGHRSVSWYQQTPGQGLQFLFEYFSETQRNKGNFPGRFSGRQFSNSRSEMNVSTLELGDSALYLCASSLARGNEQYFGPGTRLTVT.